This T cell receptor beta chain comes out of a study of T-cell memory formation after mild COVID-19. The overall study: TCR clusters largely stayed donor specific.

The CDR3 has 12 residues. Trimming took 4 bases from V and 1 from J, leaving 7 bases between them. Germline V gives CDR1 SQVTM, CDR2 ANQGSEA. Each CDR3 protein is one row after TCRdb ran MiXCR on the 5' RACE reads. This sample has about 49,000 distinct CDR3 sequences, with approximately 7.6% found just once. The TCR originated in a man between 18 and 29 years old who had mild COVID-19 (a few samples of this study predate the infection). Cell type and time point are not known. The chain uses TRBV29-1 and TRBJ1-1; D is unresolved. The specimen was PBMCs or a T cell subset sorted from them (not recorded which). CDR3 sequence reads: CSVAGGNTEAFF. The CDR3 bases are TGCAGCGTTGCGGGCGGGAACACTGAAGCTTTCTTT. The whole variable domain, filled in from reference TRBV29-1 and TRBJ1-1, reads SAVISQKPSRDICQRGTSLTIQCQVDSQVTMMFWYRQQPGQSLTLIATANQGSEATYESGFVIDKFPISRPNLTFSTLTVSNMSPEDSSIYLCSVAGGNTEAFFGQGTRLTVV.